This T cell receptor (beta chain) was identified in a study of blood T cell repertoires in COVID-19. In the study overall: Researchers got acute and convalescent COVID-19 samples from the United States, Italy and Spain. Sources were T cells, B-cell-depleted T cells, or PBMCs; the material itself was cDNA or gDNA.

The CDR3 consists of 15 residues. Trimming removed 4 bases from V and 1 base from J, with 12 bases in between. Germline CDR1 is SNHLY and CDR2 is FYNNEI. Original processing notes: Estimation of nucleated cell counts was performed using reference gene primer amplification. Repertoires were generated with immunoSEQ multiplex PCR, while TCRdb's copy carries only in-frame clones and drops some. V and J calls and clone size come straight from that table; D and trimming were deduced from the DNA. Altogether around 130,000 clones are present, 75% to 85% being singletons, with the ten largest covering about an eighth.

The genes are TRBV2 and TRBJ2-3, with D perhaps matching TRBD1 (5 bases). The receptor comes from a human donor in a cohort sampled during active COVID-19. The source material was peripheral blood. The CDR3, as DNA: TGTGCCAGCAGTGCTATAGGGGTCGGCACAGATACGCAGTATTTT. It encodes CASSAIGVGTDTQYF.